This TCR beta chain was recovered during a study of Ad26.COV2.S vaccination and SARS-CoV-2 variants. CDR1 and CDR2 from the germline V gene are MDHEN and SYDVKM. The CDR3 covers 13 residues. Trimming removed 2 bases at V and 4 bases at J, with 8 bases between. Produced via immunoSEQ multiplex PCR; TCRdb's table is partial and in-frame only. Among about half a million clones listed, about 89% were seen once. Treatment indicated: 19 received Ad26.COV2.S at low or high dose, single or two shots; roughly five received placebo; per-sample allocation not given. Day 63 after the first vaccine or placebo injection was the time point for sampling.

V gene TRBV28 combines with J gene TRBJ1-1; D gene unclear. The source of this sequence is a person aged 18-60 years who received the Ad26.COV2.S COVID-19 vaccine or a placebo. Sample: peripheral blood, taken in a trial of Ad26.COV2.S vaccine versus placebo. CDR3 sequence: CASSLGGSTEAFF. The CDR3 nucleotides read TGTGCCAGCAGTTTAGGAGGGAGCACTGAAGCTTTCTTT.